The clone carrying this TCR beta chain was detected only once. This sample stems from a study of T cell changes during pregnancy in multiple sclerosis. Assay used: immunoSEQ multiplex PCR; TCRdb lists only in-frame clones, some missing. The sample includes about 23,000 clones, about 90% of them seen just once. The sequencing here drew on CD8+ T cells from peripheral blood mononuclear cells, taken after pregnancy. The TCR comes from a female donor with multiple sclerosis, enrolled in a pregnancy study.

The CDR3 region is CASRQAPWPQHF. In nucleotides, the CDR3 is TGCGCCAGCAGACAGGCGCCTTGGCCCCAGCATTTT. The rearrangement links TRBV10-1 to TRBJ1-5; maybe TRBD1 (5 bases). Looked up from germline, CDR1 is WNHNN and CDR2 is SYGVQD (reference sequence). The CDR3 has 12 residues. V lost 6 bases, J lost 9 bases, and 12 bases lay in between.